Sequencing of this TCR beta chain was carried out in a study of cytomegalovirus exposure and HLA in healthy donors. Use of 60 Vbeta and 13 Jbeta primers characterized the PCR. Here immunoSEQ multiplex PCR was the method, and the copy in TCRdb shows in-frame clones only, minus some. The sample gives 100,000 to 150,000 clones, about 79% of which show up once; more than 3% is in the top ten. The CDR3 length is 15 residues. Germline CDR1 SGHTA, CDR2 FQGNSA. Trimming cost V 5 bases and J 4 bases; bases outside gene matches: 6. Material: PBMCs. This chain joins TRBV7-2 and TRBJ2-2, with 8 nucleotides matching TRBD2. The sequence was collected from a woman aged 50 to 60 in good health and CMV-seronegative. CDR3 amino acids: CASSRAGVGTGELFF. CDR3 nucleotide sequence: TGTGCCAGCAGCCGAGCGGGAGTTGGCACCGGGGAGCTGTTTTTT.